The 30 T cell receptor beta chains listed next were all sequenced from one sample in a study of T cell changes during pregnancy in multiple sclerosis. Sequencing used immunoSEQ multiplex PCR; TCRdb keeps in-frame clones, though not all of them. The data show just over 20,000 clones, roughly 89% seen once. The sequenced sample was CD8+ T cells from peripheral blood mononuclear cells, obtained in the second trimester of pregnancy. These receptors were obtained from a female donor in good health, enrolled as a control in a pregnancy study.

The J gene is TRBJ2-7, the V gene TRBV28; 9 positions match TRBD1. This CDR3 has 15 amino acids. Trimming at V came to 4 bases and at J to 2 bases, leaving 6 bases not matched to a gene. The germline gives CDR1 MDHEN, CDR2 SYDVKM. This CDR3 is CASSYGQGSTYEQYF. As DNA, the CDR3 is TGTGCCAGCAGTTACGGACAGGGGTCTACCTACGAGCAGTACTTC.

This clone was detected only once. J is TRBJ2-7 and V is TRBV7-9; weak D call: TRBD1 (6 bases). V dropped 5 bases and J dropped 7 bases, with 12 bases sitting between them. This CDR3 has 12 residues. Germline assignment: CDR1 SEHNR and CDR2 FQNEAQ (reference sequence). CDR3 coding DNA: TGTGCCAGCAGCCTACAGGGATTAGAGCAGTACTTC. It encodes CASSLQGLEQYF.

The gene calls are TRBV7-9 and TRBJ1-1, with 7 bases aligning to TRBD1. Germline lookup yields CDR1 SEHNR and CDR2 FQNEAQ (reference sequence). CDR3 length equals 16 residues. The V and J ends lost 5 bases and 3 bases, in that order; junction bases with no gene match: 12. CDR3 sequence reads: CASSPKSRQGDTEAFF. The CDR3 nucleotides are TGTGCCAGCAGCCCCAAGTCCCGACAGGGAGACACTGAAGCTTTCTTT.

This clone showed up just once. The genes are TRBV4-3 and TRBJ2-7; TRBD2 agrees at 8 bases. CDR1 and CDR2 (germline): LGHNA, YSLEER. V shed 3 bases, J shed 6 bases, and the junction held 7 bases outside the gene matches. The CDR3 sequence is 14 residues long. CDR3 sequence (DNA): TGCGCCAGCAGCCAGAGCGGGAGCTCCGGCGAGCAGTACTTC. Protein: CASSQSGSSGEQYF.

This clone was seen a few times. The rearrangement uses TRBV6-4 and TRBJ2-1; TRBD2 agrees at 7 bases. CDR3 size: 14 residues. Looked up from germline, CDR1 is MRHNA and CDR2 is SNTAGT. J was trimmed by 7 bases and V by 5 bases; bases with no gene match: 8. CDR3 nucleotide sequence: TGTGCCAGCAGTCCGGGGGAGGGCGGGAATGAGCAGTTCTTC. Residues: CASSPGEGGNEQFF.

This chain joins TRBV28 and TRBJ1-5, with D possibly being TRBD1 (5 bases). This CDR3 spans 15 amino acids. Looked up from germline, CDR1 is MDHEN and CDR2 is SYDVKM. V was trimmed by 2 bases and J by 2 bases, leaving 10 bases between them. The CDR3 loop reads CASSLVGGGNQPQHF. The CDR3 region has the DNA TGTGCCAGCAGTTTAGTGGGGGGGGGCAATCAGCCCCAGCATTTT.

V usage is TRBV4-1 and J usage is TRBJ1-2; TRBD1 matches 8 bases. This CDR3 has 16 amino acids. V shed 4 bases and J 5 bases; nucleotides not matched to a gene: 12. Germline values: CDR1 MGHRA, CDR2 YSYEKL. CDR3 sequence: CASSPMDREGMYGYTF. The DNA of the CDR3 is TGCGCCAGCAGCCCCATGGACAGGGAGGGGATGTATGGCTACACCTTC.

The CDR3 DNA follows: TGTGCCAGCAGTTTTGGGGGGGCAGGTCAGCCCCAGCATTTT. As protein: CASSFGGAGQPQHF. The chain uses TRBV27 and TRBJ1-5; maybe TRBD1 (6 bases). There are 14 residues in the CDR3. Trimming took 3 bases from V and 6 from J, leaving 12 bases between them. Germline V gives CDR1 MNHEY, CDR2 SMNVEV (reference sequence).

CDR3 sequence reads: CASSYGTVQETQYF. The CDR3 DNA follows: TGCGCCAGCAGCTACGGGACAGTTCAAGAGACCCAGTACTTC. This chain links TRBV5-1 with TRBJ2-5, with 7 bases aligning to TRBD1. The germline gives CDR1 SGHRS, CDR2 YFSETQ. Trimming at V came to 3 bases and at J to 2 bases, leaving 4 bases not matched to a gene. This CDR3 is built from 14 residues.

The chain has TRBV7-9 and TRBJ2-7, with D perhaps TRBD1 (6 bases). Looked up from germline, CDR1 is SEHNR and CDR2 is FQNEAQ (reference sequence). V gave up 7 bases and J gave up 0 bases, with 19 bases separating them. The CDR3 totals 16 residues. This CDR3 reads CASTILPTGSSYEQYF. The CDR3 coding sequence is TGTGCCAGCACCATTCTACCTACAGGGAGCTCCTACGAGCAGTACTTC.

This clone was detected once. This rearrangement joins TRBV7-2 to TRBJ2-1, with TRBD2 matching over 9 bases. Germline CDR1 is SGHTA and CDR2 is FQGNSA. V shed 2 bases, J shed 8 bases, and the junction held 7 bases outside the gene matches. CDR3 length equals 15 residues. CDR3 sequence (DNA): TGTGCCAGCAGCTTATATGCGGGAGGGCCTTATGAGCAGTTCTTC. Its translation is CASSLYAGGPYEQFF.

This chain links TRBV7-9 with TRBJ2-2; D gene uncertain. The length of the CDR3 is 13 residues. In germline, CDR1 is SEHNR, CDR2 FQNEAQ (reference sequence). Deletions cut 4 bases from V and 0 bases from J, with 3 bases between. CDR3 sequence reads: CASSSTNTGELFF. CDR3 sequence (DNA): TGTGCCAGCAGCTCTACGAACACCGGGGAGCTGTTTTTT.

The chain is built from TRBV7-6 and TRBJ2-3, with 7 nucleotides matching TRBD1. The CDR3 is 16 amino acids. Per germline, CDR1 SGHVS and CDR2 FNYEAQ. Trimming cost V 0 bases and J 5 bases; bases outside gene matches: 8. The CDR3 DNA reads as TGTGCCAGCAGCTTAGCAACGGGACAGTTGGGAGATACGCAGTATTTT. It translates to CASSLATGQLGDTQYF.

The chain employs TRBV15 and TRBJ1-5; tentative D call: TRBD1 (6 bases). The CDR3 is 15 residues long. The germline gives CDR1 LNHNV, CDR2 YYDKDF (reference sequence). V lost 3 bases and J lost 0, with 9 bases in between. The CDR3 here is CATSSGQYSNQPQHF. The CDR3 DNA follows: TGTGCCACCAGCAGTGGACAGTATAGCAATCAGCCCCAGCATTTT.

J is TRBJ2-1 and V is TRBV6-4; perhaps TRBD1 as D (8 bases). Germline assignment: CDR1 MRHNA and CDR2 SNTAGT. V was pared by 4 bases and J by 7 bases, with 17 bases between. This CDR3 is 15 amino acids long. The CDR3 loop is CASSGTGRGRNEQFF. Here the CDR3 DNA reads TGTGCCAGCAGTGGGACAGGGAGGGGTAGGAATGAGCAGTTCTTC.

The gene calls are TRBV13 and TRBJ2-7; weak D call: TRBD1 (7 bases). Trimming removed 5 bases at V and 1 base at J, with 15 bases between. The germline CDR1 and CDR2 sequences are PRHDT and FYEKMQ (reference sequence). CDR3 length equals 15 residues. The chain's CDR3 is CASSPRRDRSYEQYF. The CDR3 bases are TGTGCCAGCAGCCCCCGGCGGGACAGATCCTACGAGCAGTACTTC.

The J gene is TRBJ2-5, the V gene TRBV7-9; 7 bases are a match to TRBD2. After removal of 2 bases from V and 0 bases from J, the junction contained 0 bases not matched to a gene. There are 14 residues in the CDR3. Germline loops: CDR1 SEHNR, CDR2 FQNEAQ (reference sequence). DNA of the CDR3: TGTGCCAGCAGCTTACTAGCGGACCAAGAGACCCAGTACTTC. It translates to CASSLLADQETQYF.

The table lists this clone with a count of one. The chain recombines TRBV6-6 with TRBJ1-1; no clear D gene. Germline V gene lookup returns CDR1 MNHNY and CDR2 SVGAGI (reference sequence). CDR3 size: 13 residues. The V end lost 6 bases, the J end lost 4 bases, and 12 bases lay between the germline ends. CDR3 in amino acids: CASRPSDGTEAFF. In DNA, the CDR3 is TGTGCCAGCAGACCTAGTGATGGCACTGAAGCTTTCTTT.

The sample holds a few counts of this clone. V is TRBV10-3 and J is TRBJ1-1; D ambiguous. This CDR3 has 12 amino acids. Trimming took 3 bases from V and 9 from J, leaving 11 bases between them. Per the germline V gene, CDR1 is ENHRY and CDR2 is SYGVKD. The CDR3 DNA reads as TGTGCCATCAGTGATGCGGGTGGGAAAGCTTTCTTT. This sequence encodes CAISDAGGKAFF.

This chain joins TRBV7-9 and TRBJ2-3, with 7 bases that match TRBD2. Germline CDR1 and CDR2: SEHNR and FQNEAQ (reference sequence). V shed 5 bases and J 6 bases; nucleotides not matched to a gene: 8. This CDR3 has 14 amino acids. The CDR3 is CASSHRDYPDTQYF. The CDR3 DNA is TGTGCCAGCAGCCACCGGGACTACCCCGATACGCAGTATTTT.

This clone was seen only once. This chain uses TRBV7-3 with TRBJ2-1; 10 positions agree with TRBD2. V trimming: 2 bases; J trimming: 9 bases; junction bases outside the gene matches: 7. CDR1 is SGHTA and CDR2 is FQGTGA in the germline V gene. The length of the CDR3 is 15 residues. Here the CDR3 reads CASSLLAGEKIEQFF. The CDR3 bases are TGTGCCAGCAGCTTACTAGCGGGAGAAAAGATTGAGCAGTTCTTC.

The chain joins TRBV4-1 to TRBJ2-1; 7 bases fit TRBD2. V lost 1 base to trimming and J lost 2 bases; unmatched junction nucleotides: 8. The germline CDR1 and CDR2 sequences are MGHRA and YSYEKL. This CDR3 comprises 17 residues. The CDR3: CASSQVTASGPYNEQFF. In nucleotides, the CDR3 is TGCGCCAGCAGCCAAGTCACCGCTAGCGGACCCTACAATGAGCAGTTCTTC.

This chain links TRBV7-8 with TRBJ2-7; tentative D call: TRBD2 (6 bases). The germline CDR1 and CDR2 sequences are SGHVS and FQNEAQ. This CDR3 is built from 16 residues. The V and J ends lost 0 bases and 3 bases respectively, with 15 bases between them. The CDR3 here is CASSLAGGRRDYEQYF. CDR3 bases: TGTGCCAGCAGCTTAGCCGGGGGACGCAGGGACTACGAGCAGTACTTC.

The CDR3 is CASSVIEGAADYGYTF. CDR3 nucleotide sequence: TGTGCCAGCAGTGTAATTGAGGGGGCGGCCGACTATGGCTACACCTTC. This rearrangement joins TRBV6-1 to TRBJ1-2; TRBD1 matches at 7 bases. This CDR3 comprises 16 residues. J lost 3 bases, V lost 4 bases, and 11 bases had no gene match. Germline CDR1 reads MNHNS; CDR2 reads SASEGT.

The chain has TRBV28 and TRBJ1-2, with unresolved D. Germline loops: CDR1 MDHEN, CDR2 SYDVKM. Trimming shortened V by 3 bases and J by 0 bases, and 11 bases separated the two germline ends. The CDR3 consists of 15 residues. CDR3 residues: CASSLEAGPNYGYTF. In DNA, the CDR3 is TGTGCCAGCAGTTTGGAGGCGGGTCCTAACTATGGCTACACCTTC.

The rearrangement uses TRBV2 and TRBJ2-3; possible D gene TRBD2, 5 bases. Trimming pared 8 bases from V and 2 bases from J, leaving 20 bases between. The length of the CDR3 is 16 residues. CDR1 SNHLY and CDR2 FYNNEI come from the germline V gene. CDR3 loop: CASGLLAEVNTDTQYF. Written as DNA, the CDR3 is TGTGCCAGCGGACTCCTGGCAGAGGTGAACACAGATACGCAGTATTTT.

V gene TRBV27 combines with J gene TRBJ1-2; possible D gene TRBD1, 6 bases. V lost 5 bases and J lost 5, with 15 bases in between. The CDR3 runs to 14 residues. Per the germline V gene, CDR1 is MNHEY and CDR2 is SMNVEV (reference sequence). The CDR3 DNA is TGTGCCAGCAGTCCGGCCGGGACATCTTATGGCTACACCTTC. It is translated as CASSPAGTSYGYTF.

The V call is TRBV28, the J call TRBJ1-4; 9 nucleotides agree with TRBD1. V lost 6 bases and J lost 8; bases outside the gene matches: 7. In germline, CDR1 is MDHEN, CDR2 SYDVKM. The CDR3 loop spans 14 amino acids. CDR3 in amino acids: CASRPRDRAEKLFF. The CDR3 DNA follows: TGTGCCAGCAGACCCCGGGACAGGGCCGAAAAACTGTTTTTT.

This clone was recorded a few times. This CDR3 is CASSQSELADHEQYF. The CDR3 nucleotides are TGCGCCAGCAGTCAATCGGAACTAGCGGACCACGAGCAGTACTTC. This rearrangement joins TRBV23-1 to TRBJ2-7; the match to TRBD2 covers 8 bases. TRBV23-1 is filed as an ORF, its function uncertain. The CDR3 is 15 residues long. J lost 5 bases, V lost 0 bases, and 6 bases had no gene match.

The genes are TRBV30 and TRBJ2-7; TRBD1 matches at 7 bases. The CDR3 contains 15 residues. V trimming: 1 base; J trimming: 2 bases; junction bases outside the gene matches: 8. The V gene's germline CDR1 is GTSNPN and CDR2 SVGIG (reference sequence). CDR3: CAWSEQDRLPYEQYF. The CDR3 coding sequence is TGTGCCTGGAGTGAACAGGACAGGTTACCCTACGAGCAGTACTTC.